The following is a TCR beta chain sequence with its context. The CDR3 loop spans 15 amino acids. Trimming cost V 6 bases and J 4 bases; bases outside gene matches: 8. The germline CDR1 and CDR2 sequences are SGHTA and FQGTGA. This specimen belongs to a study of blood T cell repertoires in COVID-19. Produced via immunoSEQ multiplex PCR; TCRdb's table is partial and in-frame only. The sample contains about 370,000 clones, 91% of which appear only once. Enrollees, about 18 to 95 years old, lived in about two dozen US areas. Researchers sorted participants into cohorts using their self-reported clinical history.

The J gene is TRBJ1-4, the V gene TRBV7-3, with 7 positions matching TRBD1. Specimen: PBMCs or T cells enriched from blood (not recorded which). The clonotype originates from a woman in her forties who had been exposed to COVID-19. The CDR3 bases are TGTGCCAGCAGAGACACAGGGGCGGTTAATGAAAAACTGTTTTTT. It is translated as CASRDTGAVNEKLFF.